This TCR beta chain comes out of a study of vaccination and CD4 T cells after COVID-19. Study overall: Post-vaccination samples were procured at a median of approximately 72 days following dose two (range 14 to 241). Notes on the study in general: Median SARS-CoV-2-reactive clonotype numbers went from roughly 22 to 38; this increase was not significant.

On this clonotype itself: Its antigen is not known.

The treatment here: approximately 9-day PBMC culture with coronavirus spike peptide pools or control peptides (ViraFEST assay). This CDR3 has 15 amino acids. V lost 2 bases to trimming and J lost 7 bases, with 12 bases between them. Sequencing of DNA taken from cultured CD4+ T cells relied on the Oncomine TCR Beta short-read assay. TCRdb re-called the PCR reads with MiXCR, one entry per CDR3 protein. The sample contains approximately 9,000 distinct CDR3 sequences, roughly half of which appear only once. This sequence originates from a human donor who had recovered from COVID-19. J is TRBJ1-6 and V is TRBV12-3 or TRBV12-4; no definite D call. The source material was CD4+ T cells from blood, cultured in vitro. The CDR3 loop reads CASSLSGYVNSPLHF. The CDR3, as DNA: TGTGCCAGCAGTTTAAGCGGTTATGTCAATTCACCCCTCCACTTT.